This TCR beta chain was recovered during a study of blood T cell repertoires in COVID-19. Across the study: From T cells, B-cell-depleted T cells, or PBMCs came the material, which was cDNA or gDNA.

Germline lookup yields CDR1 SGHTA and CDR2 FQGTGA. This CDR3 contains 12 residues. V was clipped by 2 bases and J by 6 bases, with 5 bases between them. This clone came up once. Sequencing used immunoSEQ multiplex PCR; TCRdb keeps in-frame clones, though not all of them. Of some 350,000 clones in the sample, approximately 88% were seen once. The genes are TRBV7-3 and TRBJ2-1, with D tentatively TRBD2 (5 bases). The source material was PBMCs or T cells enriched from blood (not recorded which). The TCR was taken from a man aged 25-45 years who had recovered from COVID-19. The CDR3 loop reads CASSLEGNEQFF. The CDR3 DNA reads as TGTGCCAGCAGCTTAGAGGGCAATGAGCAGTTCTTC.